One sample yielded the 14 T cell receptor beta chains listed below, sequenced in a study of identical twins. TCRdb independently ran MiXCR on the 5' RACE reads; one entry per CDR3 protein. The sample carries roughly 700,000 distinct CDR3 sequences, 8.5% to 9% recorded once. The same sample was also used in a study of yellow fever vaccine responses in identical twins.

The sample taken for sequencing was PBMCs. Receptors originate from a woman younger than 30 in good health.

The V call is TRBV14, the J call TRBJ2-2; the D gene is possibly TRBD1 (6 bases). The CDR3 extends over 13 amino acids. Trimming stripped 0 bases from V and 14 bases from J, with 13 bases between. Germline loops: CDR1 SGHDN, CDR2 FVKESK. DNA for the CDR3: TGTGCCAGCAGCCAAGATCCGGCAGGGGTTCTGTTTTTT. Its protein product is CASSQDPAGVLFF.

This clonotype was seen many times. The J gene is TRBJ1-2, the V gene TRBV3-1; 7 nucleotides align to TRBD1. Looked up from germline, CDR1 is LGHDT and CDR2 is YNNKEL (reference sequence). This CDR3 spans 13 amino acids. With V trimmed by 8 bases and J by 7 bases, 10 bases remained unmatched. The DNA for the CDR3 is TGTGCCAGCCTAGGGGGCGCGGCACGTGGCTACACCTTC. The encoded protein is CASLGGAARGYTF.

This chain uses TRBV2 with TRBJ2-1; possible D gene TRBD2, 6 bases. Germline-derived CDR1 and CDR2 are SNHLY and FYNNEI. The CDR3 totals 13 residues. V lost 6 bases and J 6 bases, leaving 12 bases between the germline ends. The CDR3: CASREIGSNEQFF. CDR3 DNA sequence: TGTGCCAGCAGGGAAATCGGGAGCAATGAGCAGTTCTTC.

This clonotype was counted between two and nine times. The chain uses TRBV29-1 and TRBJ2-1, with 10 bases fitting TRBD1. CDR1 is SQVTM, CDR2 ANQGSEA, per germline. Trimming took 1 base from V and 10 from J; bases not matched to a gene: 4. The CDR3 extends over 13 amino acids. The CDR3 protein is CSVEGTGGGEQFF. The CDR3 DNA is TGCAGCGTTGAAGGGACAGGGGGGGGAGAGCAGTTCTTC.

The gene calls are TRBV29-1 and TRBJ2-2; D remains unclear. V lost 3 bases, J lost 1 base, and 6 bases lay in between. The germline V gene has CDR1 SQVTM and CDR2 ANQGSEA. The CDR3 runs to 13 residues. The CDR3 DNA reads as TGCAGCGTTGATTCTGGGAACACCGGGGAGCTGTTTTTT. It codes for CSVDSGNTGELFF.

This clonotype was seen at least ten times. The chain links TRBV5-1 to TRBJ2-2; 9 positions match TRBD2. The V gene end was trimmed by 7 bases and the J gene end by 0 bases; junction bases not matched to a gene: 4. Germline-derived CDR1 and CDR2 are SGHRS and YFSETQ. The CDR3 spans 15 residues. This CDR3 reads CASQAGGPNTGELFF. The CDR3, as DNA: TGCGCCAGCCAGGCGGGGGGGCCGAACACCGGGGAGCTGTTTTTT.

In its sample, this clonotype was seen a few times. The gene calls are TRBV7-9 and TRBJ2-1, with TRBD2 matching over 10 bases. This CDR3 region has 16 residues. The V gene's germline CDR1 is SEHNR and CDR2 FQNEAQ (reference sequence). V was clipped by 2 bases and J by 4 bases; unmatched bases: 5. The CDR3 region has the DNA TGTGCCAGCAGCTTAAGCCTAGCGGGAGAATACAATGAGCAGTTCTTC. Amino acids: CASSLSLAGEYNEQFF.

CDR3 DNA sequence: TGTGCCAGTACAAGGGGGGACAGGTTCTCCTCTGGGGCCAACGTCCTGACTTTC. It translates to CASTRGDRFSSGANVLTF. This chain joins TRBV2 and TRBJ2-6, with 8 bases that match TRBD1. The CDR3 contains 18 residues. Germline lookup yields CDR1 SNHLY and CDR2 FYNNEI. V lost 9 bases and J lost 0; bases outside the gene matches: 13.

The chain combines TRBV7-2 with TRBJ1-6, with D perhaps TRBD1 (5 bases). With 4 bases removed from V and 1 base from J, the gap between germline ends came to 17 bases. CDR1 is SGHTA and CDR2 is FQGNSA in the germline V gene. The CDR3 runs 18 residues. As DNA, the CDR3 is TGTGCCAGCAGCTCCCGCGAGAGGGGTGGGTCCTATAATTCACCCCTCCACTTT. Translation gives CASSSRERGGSYNSPLHF.

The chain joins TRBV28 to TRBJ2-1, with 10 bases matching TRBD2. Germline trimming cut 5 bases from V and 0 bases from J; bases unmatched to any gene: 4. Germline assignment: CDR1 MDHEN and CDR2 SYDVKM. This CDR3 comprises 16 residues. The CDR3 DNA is TGTGCCAGCAGTACCGAGCGGGGGGGCTCCTACAATGAGCAGTTCTTC. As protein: CASSTERGGSYNEQFF.

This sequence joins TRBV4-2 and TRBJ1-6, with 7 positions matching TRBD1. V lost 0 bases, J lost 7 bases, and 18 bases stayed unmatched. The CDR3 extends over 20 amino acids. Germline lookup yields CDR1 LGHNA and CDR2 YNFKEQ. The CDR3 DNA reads TGTGCCAGCAGCCAAGATTCCCTTGGTGTGGGACAGCTATGGAATTCACCCCTCCACTTT. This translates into CASSQDSLGVGQLWNSPLHF.

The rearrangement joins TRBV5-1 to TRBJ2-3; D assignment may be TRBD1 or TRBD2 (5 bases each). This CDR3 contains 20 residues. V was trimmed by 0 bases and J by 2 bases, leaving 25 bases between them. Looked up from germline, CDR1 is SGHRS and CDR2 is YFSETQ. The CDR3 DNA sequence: TGCGCCAGCAGCTTGGCCGGGGCGTGGGGGAAACCTACGGCCACAGATACGCAGTATTTT. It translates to CASSLAGAWGKPTATDTQYF.

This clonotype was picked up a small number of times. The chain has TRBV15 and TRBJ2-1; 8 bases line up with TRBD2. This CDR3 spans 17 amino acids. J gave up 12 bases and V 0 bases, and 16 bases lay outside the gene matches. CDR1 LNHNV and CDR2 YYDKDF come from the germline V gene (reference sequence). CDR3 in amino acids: CATSRDRGGGHSVGQFF. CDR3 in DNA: TGTGCCACCAGCAGAGATCGAGGCGGGGGGCACTCTGTGGGGCAGTTCTTC.

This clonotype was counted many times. The CDR3 region is CAISEQEWWETQYF. DNA for the CDR3: TGTGCCATCAGTGAGCAGGAATGGTGGGAGACCCAGTACTTC. The gene calls are TRBV10-3 and TRBJ2-5; D gene ambiguous. The CDR3 length is 14 residues. Germline loops: CDR1 ENHRY, CDR2 SYGVKD. The V gene lost 2 bases and the J gene lost 5 bases, with 12 bases spanning the gap.